This TCR beta chain derives from a study of blood T cell repertoires in COVID-19. Turning to the study itself: The study drew acute and convalescent COVID-19 samples from the United States, Italy and Spain. In each case, the material was cDNA or gDNA derived from T cells, B-cell-depleted T cells, or PBMCs.

Germline values: CDR1 DFQATT, CDR2 SNEGSKA (reference sequence). The CDR3 loop spans 14 amino acids. The junction had 4 bases not matched to a gene; V was cut back by 3 bases and J by 5 bases. The sample holds a few counts of this clone. Profiled with immunoSEQ multiplex PCR; TCRdb holds only in-frame clones, not every one. This table holds about 240,000 clones, almost 85% found once. It was during active infection that Seattle patients were enrolled and then longitudinally followed. This TCR was recovered from a man between 45 and 60 years old with COVID-19, enrolled during active disease. Sample: peripheral blood. The chain has TRBV20-1 and TRBJ1-6; 7 nucleotides align to TRBD1. The CDR3 DNA reads as TGCAGTGCTAGTCTCGGGACAGATAATTCACCCCTCCACTTT. This translates into CSASLGTDNSPLHF.